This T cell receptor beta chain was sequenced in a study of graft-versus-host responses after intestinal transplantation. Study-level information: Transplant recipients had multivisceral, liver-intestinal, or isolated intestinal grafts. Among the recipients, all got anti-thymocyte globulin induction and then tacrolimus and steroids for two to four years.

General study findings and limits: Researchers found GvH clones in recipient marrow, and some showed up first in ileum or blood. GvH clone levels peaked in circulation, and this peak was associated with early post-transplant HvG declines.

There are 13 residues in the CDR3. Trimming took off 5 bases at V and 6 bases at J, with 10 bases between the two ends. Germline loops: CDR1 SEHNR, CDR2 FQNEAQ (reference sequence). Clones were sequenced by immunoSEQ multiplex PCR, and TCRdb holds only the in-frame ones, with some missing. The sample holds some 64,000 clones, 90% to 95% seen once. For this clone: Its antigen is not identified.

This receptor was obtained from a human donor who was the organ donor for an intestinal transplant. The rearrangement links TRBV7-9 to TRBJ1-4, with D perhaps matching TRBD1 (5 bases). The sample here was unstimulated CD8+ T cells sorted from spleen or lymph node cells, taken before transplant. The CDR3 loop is CASSRTGHEKLFF. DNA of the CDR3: TGTGCCAGCAGCCGAACAGGACATGAAAAACTGTTTTTT.